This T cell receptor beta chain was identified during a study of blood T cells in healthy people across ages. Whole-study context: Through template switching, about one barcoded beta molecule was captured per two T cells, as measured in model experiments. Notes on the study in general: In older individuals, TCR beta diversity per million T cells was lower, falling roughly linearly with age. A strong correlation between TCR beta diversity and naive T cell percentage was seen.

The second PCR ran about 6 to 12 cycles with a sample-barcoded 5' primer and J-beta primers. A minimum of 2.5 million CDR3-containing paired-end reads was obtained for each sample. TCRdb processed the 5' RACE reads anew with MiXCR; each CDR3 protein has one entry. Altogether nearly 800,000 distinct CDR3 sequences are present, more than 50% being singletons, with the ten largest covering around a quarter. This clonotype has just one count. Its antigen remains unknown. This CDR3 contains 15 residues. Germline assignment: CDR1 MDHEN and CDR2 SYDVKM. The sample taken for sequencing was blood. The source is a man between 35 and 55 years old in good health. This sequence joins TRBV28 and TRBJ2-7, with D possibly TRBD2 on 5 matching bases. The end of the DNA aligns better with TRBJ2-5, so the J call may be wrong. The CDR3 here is CASSLVFRGTETQYF. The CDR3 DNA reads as TGTGCCAGCAGTTTAGTTTTTCGGGGTACGGAGACCCAGTACTTC.